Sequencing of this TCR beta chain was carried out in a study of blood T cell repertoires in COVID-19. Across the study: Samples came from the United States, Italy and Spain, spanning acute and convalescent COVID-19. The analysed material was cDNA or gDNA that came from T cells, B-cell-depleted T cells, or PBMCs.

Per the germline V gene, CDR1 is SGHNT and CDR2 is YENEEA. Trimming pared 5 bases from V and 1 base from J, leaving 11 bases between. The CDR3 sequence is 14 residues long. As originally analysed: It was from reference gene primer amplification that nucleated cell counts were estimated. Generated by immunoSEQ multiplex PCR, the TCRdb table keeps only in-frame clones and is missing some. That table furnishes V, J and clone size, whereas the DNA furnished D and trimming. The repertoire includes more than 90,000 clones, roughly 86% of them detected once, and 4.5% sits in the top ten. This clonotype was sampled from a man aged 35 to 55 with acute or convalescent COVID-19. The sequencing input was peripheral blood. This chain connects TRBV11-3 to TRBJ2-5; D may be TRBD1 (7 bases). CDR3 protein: CASSPGDSQETQYF. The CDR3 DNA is TGTGCCAGCAGCCCGGGGGACAGCCAAGAGACCCAGTACTTC. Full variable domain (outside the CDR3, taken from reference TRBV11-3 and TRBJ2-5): EAGVVQSPRYKIIEKKQPVAFWCNPISGHNTLYWYLQNLGQGPELLIRYENEEAVDDSQLPKDRFSAERLKGVDSTLKIQPAELGDSAVYLCASSPGDSQETQYFGPGTRLLVL.